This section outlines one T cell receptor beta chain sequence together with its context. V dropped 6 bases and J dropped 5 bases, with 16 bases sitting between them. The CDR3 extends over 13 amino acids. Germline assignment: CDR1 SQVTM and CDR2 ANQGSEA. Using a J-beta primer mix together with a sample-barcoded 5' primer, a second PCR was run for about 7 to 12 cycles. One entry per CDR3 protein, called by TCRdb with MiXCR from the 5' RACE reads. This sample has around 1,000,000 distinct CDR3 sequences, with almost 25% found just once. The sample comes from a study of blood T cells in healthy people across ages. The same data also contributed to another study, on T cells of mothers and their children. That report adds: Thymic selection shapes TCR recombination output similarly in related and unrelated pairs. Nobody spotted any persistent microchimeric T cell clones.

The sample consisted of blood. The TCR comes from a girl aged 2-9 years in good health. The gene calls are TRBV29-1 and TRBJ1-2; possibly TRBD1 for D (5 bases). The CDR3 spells CSVTTEGTYGYTF. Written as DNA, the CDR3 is TGCAGCGTGACGACAGAGGGCACATATGGCTACACCTTC. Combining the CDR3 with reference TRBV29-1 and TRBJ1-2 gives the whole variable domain SAVISQKPSRDICQRGTSLTIQCQVDSQVTMMFWYRQQPGQSLTLIATANQGSEATYESGFVIDKFPISRPNLTFSTLTVSNMSPEDSSIYLCSVTTEGTYGYTFGSGTRLTVV.